These 26 T cell receptor beta chains share one sample of origin, sequenced in a study of blood T cell repertoires in COVID-19. Measured with immunoSEQ multiplex PCR; TCRdb has only the in-frame clones, and not every one. The data hold some 150,000 clones, with more than 65% observed a single time. Sequencing was performed on peripheral blood. The source of these receptors is a woman aged 45 to 65 with acute or convalescent COVID-19.

This rearrangement joins TRBV4-3 to TRBJ1-2; D remains ambiguous. Germline V CDR1 and CDR2: LGHNA, YSLEER. The CDR3 is made up of 15 amino acids. V gave up 0 bases and J gave up 8 bases, with 16 bases separating them. Here the CDR3 DNA reads TGCGCCAGCAGCCAAGAAACCCTCCCCCCTAGAGGCTACACCTTC. Its translation: CASSQETLPPRGYTF.

The sample holds a few counts of this clone. This rearrangement joins TRBV19 to TRBJ1-5; TRBD1 agrees at 9 bases. This CDR3 has 15 amino acids. V dropped 6 bases and J dropped 6; count of bases not matched to a gene: 9. Germline CDR1 LNHDA, CDR2 SQIVND (reference sequence). The DNA for the CDR3 is TGTGCCAGTAGCCTACAGGGGGCTCTTGGTCAGCCCCAGCATTTT. Translation gives CASSLQGALGQPQHF.

DNA for the CDR3: TGTGCCAGCAGCAGGGACAGGAGCTATGGCTACACCTTC. It specifies CASSRDRSYGYTF. This chain connects TRBV3-1 (or the pseudogene TRBV3-2) to TRBJ1-2; 8 bases line up with TRBD1. CDR1 is LGHDT, CDR2 YNNKEL, per germline (reference sequence). This CDR3 spans 13 amino acids. The J segment lost 4 bases and the V segment lost 5 bases, leaving 3 bases of the junction unmatched.

This sequence joins TRBV27 and TRBJ2-3; D not certain. Trimming took off 8 bases at V and 4 bases at J, with 16 bases between the two ends. This CDR3 spans 14 amino acids. Germline V CDR1 and CDR2: MNHEY, SMNVEV (reference sequence). The CDR3 loop is CASGDFWVADTQYF. CDR3 bases: TGTGCCAGCGGAGACTTCTGGGTGGCAGATACGCAGTATTTT.

V gene TRBV2 combines with J gene TRBJ2-2, with D perhaps TRBD1 (5 bases). Trimming took off 8 bases at V and 1 base at J, with 5 bases between the two ends. Germline V lookup: CDR1 SNHLY, CDR2 FYNNEI. This CDR3 comprises 12 residues. The CDR3: CASGQNTGELFF. The CDR3 nucleotides are TGTGCCAGCGGACAGAACACCGGGGAGCTGTTTTTT.

The chain joins TRBV2 to TRBJ1-2; D is undetermined. The CDR3 totals 13 residues. Trimming took off 1 base at V and 8 bases at J, with 11 bases between the two ends. Germline-derived CDR1 and CDR2 are SNHLY and FYNNEI. The CDR3 sequence: CASSEEQLDGYTF. The CDR3 DNA reads TGTGCCAGCAGTGAAGAACAGTTAGACGGCTACACCTTC.

The CDR3 region is CSVVPGQGSYEQYF. The CDR3 DNA reads TGCAGCGTTGTTCCGGGACAGGGTTCCTACGAGCAGTACTTC. The V call is TRBV29-1, the J call TRBJ2-7; 9 nucleotides align to TRBD1. The CDR3 contains 14 residues. In germline, CDR1 is SQVTM, CDR2 ANQGSEA. V shed 4 bases, J shed 1 base, and the junction held 5 bases outside the gene matches.

The CDR3 here is CASSQGATDTQYF. Here the CDR3 DNA reads TGTGCCAGCAGTCAGGGGGCGACAGATACGCAGTATTTT. The chain joins TRBV12-3 or TRBV12-4 to TRBJ2-3, with TRBD1 matching over 8 bases. V trimming: 5 bases; J trimming: 3 bases; junction bases outside the gene matches: 1. CDR3 length equals 13 residues.

The chain links TRBV6-5 to TRBJ2-5; 9 bases are a match to TRBD1. CDR3 length: 14 residues. Germline V gene lookup returns CDR1 MNHEY and CDR2 SVGAGI. Trimming at V came to 7 bases and at J to 4 bases, leaving 7 bases not matched to a gene. CDR3 bases: TGTGCCAGCACCCGGGGACAGGGAGGAGAGACCCAGTACTTC. Its protein is CASTRGQGGETQYF.

The genes are TRBV21-1 and TRBJ1-2; TRBD1 is the table's D call and was not checked against the DNA. TRBV21-1 is labeled a pseudogene. The CDR3 sequence is 19 residues long. CDR3 in amino acids: CASSKAGRRQGVPHYGYTF. CDR3 sequence (DNA): TGTGCCAGCAGCAAAGCAGGTAGGAGACAGGGGGTCCCTCACTATGGCTACACCTTC.

The genes are TRBV19 and TRBJ1-4; perhaps TRBD1 as D (6 bases). V was pared by 5 bases and J by 8 bases, with 18 bases between. CDR3 length: 15 residues. Per germline, CDR1 LNHDA and CDR2 SQIVND (reference sequence). The CDR3 sequence: CASSPYGGAIEKLFF. The CDR3 bases are TGTGCCAGTAGTCCGTACGGGGGGGCGATCGAAAAACTGTTTTTT.

The chain uses TRBV24-1 and TRBJ1-2; possible D gene TRBD1, 5 bases. The CDR3 has 14 amino acids. Trimming took off 5 bases at V and 4 bases at J, with 13 bases between the two ends. The germline V gene has CDR1 KGHDR and CDR2 SFDVKD. CDR3 loop: CATSAGSGGYGYTF. The CDR3 DNA follows: TGTGCCACCAGTGCAGGGAGCGGGGGCTATGGCTACACCTTC.

In this sample, this clone turned up once. The gene calls are TRBV4-3 and TRBJ2-2; unclear D gene. The CDR3 spans 18 residues. CDR1 and CDR2 (germline): LGHNA, YSLEER. With 0 bases removed from V and 1 base from J, the gap between germline ends came to 15 bases. The CDR3 sequence is CASSQEMNYIGNTGELFF. The CDR3 DNA follows: TGCGCCAGCAGCCAAGAAATGAACTATATAGGGAACACCGGGGAGCTGTTTTTT.

This chain joins TRBV27 and TRBJ2-3, with TRBD2 as a possible D gene (6 bases). The V end lost 3 bases, the J end lost 8 bases, and 12 bases lay between the germline ends. The length of the CDR3 is 13 residues. The germline V gene encodes CDR1 MNHEY and CDR2 SMNVEV (reference sequence). CDR3 in DNA: TGTGCCAGCAGTTTTTTTCGGGAGAGTACGCAGTATTTT. Amino acids: CASSFFRESTQYF.

The chain links TRBV11-2 to TRBJ2-1; TRBD2 matches 13 bases. V lost 1 base, J lost 10 bases, and 4 bases stayed unmatched. This CDR3 has 15 residues. CDR1 is SGHAT and CDR2 is FQNNGV in the germline V gene. The CDR3 reads CASSLVLAGGGEQFF. CDR3 coding DNA: TGTGCCAGCAGCTTAGTACTAGCGGGAGGGGGGGAGCAGTTCTTC.

This chain uses TRBV29-1 with TRBJ1-1, with D perhaps matching TRBD1 (5 bases). The CDR3 contains 14 residues. V was cut by 3 bases and J by 0 bases, with 11 bases left in between. CDR1 and CDR2 (germline): SQVTM, ANQGSEA. This CDR3 is CSVDSGALNTEAFF. The CDR3 nucleotides read TGCAGCGTTGATAGCGGGGCGTTGAACACTGAAGCTTTCTTT.

The gene calls are TRBV7-3 and TRBJ2-5; D ambiguous. Germline-derived CDR1 and CDR2 are SGHTA and FQGTGA. CDR3 length: 13 residues. V was pared by 1 base and J by 5 bases, with 8 bases between. This chain's CDR3 is CASSLNIGETQYF. The CDR3 DNA is TGTGCCAGCAGCTTAAATATCGGTGAGACCCAGTACTTC.

The J gene is TRBJ2-5, the V gene TRBV3-1 (or the pseudogene TRBV3-2); TRBD1 matches at 9 bases. Unmatched junction bases numbered 9, after V lost 3 bases and J lost 4 bases. CDR1 and CDR2 from the germline V gene are LGHDT and YNNKEL (reference sequence). The CDR3 contains 16 residues. For the CDR3, the DNA is TGTGCCAGCAGCCAGCTCGTGACAGGGGGAGGAGAGACCCAGTACTTC. Its translation is CASSQLVTGGGETQYF.

This rearrangement joins TRBV5-4 to TRBJ1-5; no clear D gene. Germline V gene sequence: CDR1 SGHNT, CDR2 YYREEE (reference sequence). V was shortened by 0 bases and J by 2 bases, with 6 bases between the two germline ends. The CDR3 runs 14 residues. CDR3 protein: CASSLGAGNQPQHF. The CDR3 DNA is TGTGCCAGCAGCTTGGGGGCAGGCAATCAGCCCCAGCATTTT.

The chain combines TRBV5-1 with TRBJ1-1; possible D gene TRBD1, 5 bases. Germline-derived CDR1 and CDR2 are SGHRS and YFSETQ. The CDR3 contains 13 residues. V lost 2 bases to trimming and J lost 3 bases, with 8 bases between them. The CDR3 sequence is CASSLEQDTEAFF. The DNA of the CDR3 is TGCGCCAGCAGCTTAGAACAGGACACTGAAGCTTTCTTT.

The rearrangement links TRBV6-4 to TRBJ1-6; 7 nucleotides match TRBD1. The V segment lost 3 bases and the J segment 10 bases; nucleotides outside the gene matches: 18. CDR1 is MRHNA and CDR2 is SNTAGT in the germline V gene. This CDR3 is 18 amino acids long. The DNA of the CDR3 is TGTGCCAGCAGTGATTGGGACAGCGGAATAGACTCGTGGTCACCCCTCCACTTT. Its protein product is CASSDWDSGIDSWSPLHF.

This rearrangement joins TRBV3-1 (or the pseudogene TRBV3-2) to TRBJ2-7; 11 nucleotides line up with TRBD2. V trimming: 0 bases; J trimming: 4 bases; junction bases outside the gene matches: 5. This CDR3 is built from 16 residues. Germline V gene lookup returns CDR1 LGHDT and CDR2 YNNKEL (reference sequence). The CDR3 DNA reads TGTGCCAGCAGCCAAGATCCGTCTAGCGGGGGGTACGAGCAGTACTTC. It is translated as CASSQDPSSGGYEQYF.

The chain links TRBV5-3 to TRBJ1-5; 7 bases are a match to TRBD1. TRBV5-3 is annotated as an ORF whose role is uncertain. The CDR3 contains 15 residues. J was trimmed by 0 bases and V by 4 bases; bases with no gene match: 4. As DNA, the CDR3 is TGTGCCAGAAGCGAGGGGGCTTTTAGCAATCAGCCCCAGCATTTT. It codes for CARSEGAFSNQPQHF.

The chain employs TRBV10-3 and TRBJ1-1; 7 bases fit TRBD1. This CDR3 is 11 amino acids long. CDR1 is ENHRY, CDR2 SYGVKD, per germline. V was pared by 8 bases and J by 9 bases, with 6 bases of the junction left unmatched. The CDR3 loop reads CAIGSTGQAFF. DNA of the CDR3: TGTGCCATCGGATCGACAGGGCAAGCTTTCTTT.

The rearrangement links TRBV6-6 to TRBJ2-5; TRBD2 matches 11 bases. V shed 8 bases and J 10 bases; nucleotides not matched to a gene: 15. CDR1 MNHNY and CDR2 SVGAGI come from the germline V gene (reference sequence). This CDR3 is built from 15 residues. The CDR3 bases are TGTGCCAGCGGGGAGGGACTAGCGGACCCGTTGGTCCAGTACTTC. As protein: CASGEGLADPLVQYF.

V gene TRBV6-6 combines with J gene TRBJ2-3; no firm D call. V was cut by 11 bases and J by 1 base, with 13 bases left in between. Germline values: CDR1 MNHNY, CDR2 SVGAGI (reference sequence). This CDR3 region has 13 residues. The chain's CDR3 is CAYGASGTDTQYF. As DNA, the CDR3 is TGTGCCTACGGCGCCAGCGGCACAGATACGCAGTATTTT.